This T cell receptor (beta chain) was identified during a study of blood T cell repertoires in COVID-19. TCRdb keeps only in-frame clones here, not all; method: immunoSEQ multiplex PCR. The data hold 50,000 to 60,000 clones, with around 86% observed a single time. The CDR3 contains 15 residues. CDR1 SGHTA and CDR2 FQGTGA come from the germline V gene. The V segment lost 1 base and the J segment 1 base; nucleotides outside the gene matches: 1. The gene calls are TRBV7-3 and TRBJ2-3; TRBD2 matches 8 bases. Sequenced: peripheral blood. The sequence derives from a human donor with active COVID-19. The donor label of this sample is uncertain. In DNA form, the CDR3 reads TGTGCCAGCAGCTTAAAAGCGGGGGGCACAGATACGCAGTATTTT. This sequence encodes CASSLKAGGTDTQYF.